These 2 T cell receptor beta chains were sequenced from one sample in a study of blood T cell repertoires in COVID-19. Sequencing was performed with immunoSEQ multiplex PCR; in TCRdb, only in-frame clones are kept and a portion is missing. The sample contains about 62,000 clones, over 75% of which appear only once. Sequences were obtained from peripheral blood. The receptors originated from a woman aged 60 to 75 with COVID-19, enrolled during active disease.

V gene TRBV10-2 combines with J gene TRBJ1-1, with a possible D match to TRBD1 (5 bases). The CDR3 is 14 amino acids. From germline, CDR1 is WSHSY and CDR2 SAAADI. Trimming cost V 2 bases and J 0 bases, with 7 bases left between them. The CDR3 DNA follows: TGCGCCAGCAGTGAGACAGGTTTGAACACTGAAGCTTTCTTT. Protein sequence: CASSETGLNTEAFF.

The chain employs TRBV7-3 and TRBJ2-1; 7 bases fit TRBD2. In germline, CDR1 is SGHTA, CDR2 FQGTGA. The V segment lost 6 bases and the J segment 7 bases; nucleotides outside the gene matches: 18. The CDR3 extends over 17 amino acids. The chain's CDR3 is CASSLSAGGSWVNEQFF. The CDR3 DNA is TGTGCCAGCAGTCTATCCGCTGGCGGGAGTTGGGTTAATGAGCAGTTCTTC.